These T cell receptor beta chains were read from a single sample in a study of response to subunit inactivated influenza vaccine. TCRdb re-called the RT-PCR reads with MiXCR, one entry per CDR3 protein. The sample has approximately 250,000 distinct CDR3 sequences, more than 9% seen once. The specimen was non-naive T cells sorted from PBMCs, collected 14 to 15 days before vaccination. Source of these receptors: a man aged 50-60 years who received an inactivated influenza vaccine. CDR3s include the opening cysteine and the closing phenylalanine or tryptophan. Each record gives: clone size, D gene, V gene, J gene, CDR3 protein, CDR3 DNA. D genes are given only for firm matches. Clone sizes are given selectively: once, few, many, or a class where the clone is expanded.

-	-	TRBV28	TRBJ2-1	CASSPWGYNEQFF	TGTGCCAGCAGCCCCTGGGGATACAATGAGCAGTTCTTC
-	-	TRBV6-1	TRBJ1-1	CASTQDTARKAFF	TGTGCCAGCACCCAAGACACCGCCAGGAAAGCTTTCTTT
-	-	TRBV4-3	TRBJ2-3	CASSQDLGANTQYF	TGCGCCAGCAGCCAAGATTTAGGGGCAAATACGCAGTATTTT
few	-	TRBV30	TRBJ2-7	CAWSRGSSYEQYF	TGTGCCTGGAGCCGGGGGAGTTCCTACGAGCAGTACTTC
-	-	TRBV6-2/TRBV6-3	TRBJ2-4	CASSPSRQAYIQYF	TGTGCCAGCAGCCCCTCCCGACAGGCTTACATTCAGTACTTC
many	TRBD1	TRBV12-3/TRBV12-4	TRBJ1-2	CASSSGQGSGYTF	TGTGCCAGCAGTTCAGGACAGGGTTCGGGCTACACCTTC
few	-	TRBV6-1	TRBJ2-5	CASSGHNQETQYF	TGTGCCAGCAGTGGACACAACCAAGAGACCCAGTACTTC
many	-	TRBV7-9	TRBJ1-1	CASSLTPNTEAFF	TGTGCCAGCAGCTTAACCCCGAACACTGAAGCTTTCTTT
many	TRBD1	TRBV7-9	TRBJ1-4	CASSLKTGTNEKLFF	TGTGCCAGCAGTCTAAAGACAGGGACTAATGAAAAACTGTTTTTT
-	-	TRBV7-9	TRBJ2-3	CASSLGALGTDTQYF	TGTGCCAGCAGCTTGGGTGCCTTGGGCACAGATACGCAGTATTTT
-	-	TRBV5-1	TRBJ1-1	CASTRGMNTEAFF	TGCGCCAGCACGAGGGGGATGAACACTGAAGCTTTCTTT
-	TRBD1	TRBV29-1	TRBJ2-1	CSVEEARTGSSYNEQFF	TGCAGCGTTGAAGAGGCACGGACAGGGAGCTCCTACAATGAGCAGTTCTTC
few	-	TRBV5-8	TRBJ2-5	CASSLEGTGRETQYF	TGTGCCAGCAGCTTGGAGGGTACAGGGAGAGAGACCCAGTACTTC
-	-	TRBV5-5	TRBJ1-1	CASSLVGKSETEAFF	TGTGCCAGCAGCTTGGTCGGGAAATCCGAGACTGAAGCTTTCTTT
many	-	TRBV10-3	TRBJ2-1	CAISESSRVLYNEQFF	TGTGCCATCAGTGAGTCGTCTCGGGTACTCTACAATGAGCAGTTCTTC
few	-	TRBV15	TRBJ1-3	CATSRDTGTLVGNIIYF	TGTGCCACCAGCAGAGACACAGGGACTTTAGTTGGAAACATCATATATTTT
many	-	TRBV11-1	TRBJ1-2	CASSPTADYGYTF	TGTGCCAGCAGCCCGACAGCAGACTATGGCTACACCTTC
many	-	TRBV20-1	TRBJ2-3	CSARAGRYTDTQYF	TGCAGTGCTAGAGCTGGCAGGTACACAGATACGCAGTATTTT
many	-	TRBV12-3/TRBV12-4	TRBJ2-3	CASSYTDTQYF	TGTGCCAGCAGCTACACAGATACGCAGTATTTT
few	-	TRBV28	TRBJ2-2	CASSLSLGAGTGELFF	TGTGCCAGCAGTTTGTCATTGGGGGCAGGCACCGGGGAGCTGTTTTTT
-	-	TRBV3-1	TRBJ1-1	CASSQLAGHHTEAFF	TGTGCCAGCAGCCAATTGGCCGGTCACCACACTGAAGCTTTCTTT
-	-	TRBV10-3	TRBJ2-3	CAISAPGTQYF	TGTGCCATCAGCGCCCCCGGGACGCAGTATTTT
few	-	TRBV6-2/TRBV6-3	TRBJ2-7	CASSYWGEQYF	TGTGCCAGCAGTTACTGGGGCGAGCAGTACTTC
few	-	TRBV12-3/TRBV12-4	TRBJ2-1	CASSSSGNAGEQFF	TGTGCCAGCAGCTCCTCCGGTAATGCGGGTGAGCAGTTCTTC
few	TRBD1	TRBV25-1	TRBJ2-7	CASADAGTATYEQYF	TGTGCCAGCGCCGATGCTGGGACAGCCACCTACGAGCAGTACTTC
few	-	TRBV20-1	TRBJ1-6	CSARSASVGGNSPLHF	TGCAGTGCTAGAAGTGCCAGCGTAGGGGGTAATTCACCCCTCCACTTT
few	-	TRBV5-4	TRBJ2-1	CASSRDSDEQFF	TGTGCCAGCAGCCGCGACAGCGATGAGCAGTTCTTC
-	-	TRBV24-1	TRBJ2-1	CATSDWSYNEQFF	TGTGCCACCAGTGATTGGAGCTACAATGAGCAGTTCTTC
few	TRBD2	TRBV6-1	TRBJ2-1	CASSDGTSGGSRQFF	TGTGCCAGCAGTGACGGGACTAGCGGGGGATCAAGGCAGTTCTTC
many	-	TRBV7-2	TRBJ2-7	CASSLEWLSYEQYF	TGTGCCAGCAGCTTAGAGTGGCTTTCCTACGAGCAGTACTTC
-	-	TRBV27	TRBJ2-5	CASSPSGPLRETQYF	TGTGCCAGCAGTCCCTCGGGCCCCCTGAGGGAGACCCAGTACTTC
-	-	TRBV28	TRBJ1-1	CASSLRGARAEAFF	TGTGCCAGCAGTTTACGGGGGGCGCGGGCAGAAGCTTTCTTT
many	-	TRBV5-1	TRBJ1-2	CASSLLQGGYGYTF	TGCGCCAGCAGCTTGTTACAGGGCGGCTATGGCTACACCTTC
many	-	TRBV6-1	TRBJ2-1	CASSPAPQTGSYNEQFF	TGTGCCAGCAGTCCTGCCCCACAGACGGGCTCCTACAATGAGCAGTTCTTC
many	-	TRBV5-1	TRBJ2-2	CASSLERVGLSYNTGELFF	TGCGCCAGCAGCTTGGAGCGGGTTGGCTTGTCTTATAACACCGGGGAGCTGTTTTTT
-	-	TRBV5-1	TRBJ2-1	CARKHSRTGREQFF	TGCGCCAGAAAACATTCCAGAACGGGGCGGGAGCAGTTCTTC
few	TRBD2	TRBV20-1	TRBJ2-1	CSVWERGGLDNEQFF	TGCAGTGTTTGGGAGCGGGGGGGCCTGGACAATGAGCAGTTCTTC